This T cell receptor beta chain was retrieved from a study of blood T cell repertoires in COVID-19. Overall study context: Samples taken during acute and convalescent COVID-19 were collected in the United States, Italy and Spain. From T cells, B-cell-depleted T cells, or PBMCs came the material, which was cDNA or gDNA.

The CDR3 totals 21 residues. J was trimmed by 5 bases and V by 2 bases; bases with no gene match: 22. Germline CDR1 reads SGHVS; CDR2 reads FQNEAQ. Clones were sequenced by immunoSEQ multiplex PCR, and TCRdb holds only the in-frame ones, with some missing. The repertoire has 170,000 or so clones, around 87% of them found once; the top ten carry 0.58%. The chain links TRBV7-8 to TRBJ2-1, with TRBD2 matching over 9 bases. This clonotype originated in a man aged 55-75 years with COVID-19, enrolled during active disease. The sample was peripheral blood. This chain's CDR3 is CASSLTLSSGTISTVHNEQFF. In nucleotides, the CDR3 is TGTGCCAGCAGCTTAACTTTATCTAGCGGGACAATTTCTACGGTCCACAATGAGCAGTTCTTC. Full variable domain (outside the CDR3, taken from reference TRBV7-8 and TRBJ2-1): GAGVSQSPRYKVAKRGQDVALRCDPISGHVSLFWYQQALGQGPEFLTYFQNEAQLDKSGLPSDRFFAERPEGSVSTLKIQRTQQEDSAVYLCASSLTLSSGTISTVHNEQFFGPGTRLTVL.